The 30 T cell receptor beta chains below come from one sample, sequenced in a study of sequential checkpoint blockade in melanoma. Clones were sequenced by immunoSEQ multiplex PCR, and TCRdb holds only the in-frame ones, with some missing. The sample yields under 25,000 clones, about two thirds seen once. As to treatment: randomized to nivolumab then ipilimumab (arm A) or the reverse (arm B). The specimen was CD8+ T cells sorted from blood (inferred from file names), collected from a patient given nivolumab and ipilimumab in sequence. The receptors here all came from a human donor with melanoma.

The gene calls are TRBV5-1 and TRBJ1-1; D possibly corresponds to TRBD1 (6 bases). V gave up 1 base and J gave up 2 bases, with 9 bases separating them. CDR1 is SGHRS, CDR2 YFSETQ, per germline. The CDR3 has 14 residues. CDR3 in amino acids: CASSLTGINTEAFF. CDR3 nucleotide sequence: TGCGCCAGCAGCTTGACAGGGATAAACACTGAAGCTTTCTTT.

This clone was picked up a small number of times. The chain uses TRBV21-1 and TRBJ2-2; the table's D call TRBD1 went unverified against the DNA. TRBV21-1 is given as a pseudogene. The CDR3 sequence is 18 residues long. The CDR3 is CASSSPDRGRDNTGELFF. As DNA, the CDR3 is TGTGCCAGCAGCTCGCCCGACAGGGGGCGGGATAACACCGGGGAGCTGTTTTTT.

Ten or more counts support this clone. The CDR3 DNA reads as TGTGCCAGCAGTTACGGGACTAGCGGGTACGAGCAGTACTTC. Translation: CASSYGTSGYEQYF. The V call is TRBV6-5, the J call TRBJ2-7, with 12 bases fitting TRBD2. The CDR3 extends over 14 amino acids. Germline loops: CDR1 MNHEY, CDR2 SVGAGI. The trim removed 2 bases at V and 4 bases at J, leaving 0 bases unmatched.

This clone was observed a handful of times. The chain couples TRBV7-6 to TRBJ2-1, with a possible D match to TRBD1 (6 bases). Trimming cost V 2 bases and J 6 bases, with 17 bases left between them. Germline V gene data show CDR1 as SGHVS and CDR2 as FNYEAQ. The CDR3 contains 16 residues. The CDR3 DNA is TGTGCCAGCAGCTTATCCGGGACACCGAATCTCAATGAGCAGTTCTTC. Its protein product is CASSLSGTPNLNEQFF.

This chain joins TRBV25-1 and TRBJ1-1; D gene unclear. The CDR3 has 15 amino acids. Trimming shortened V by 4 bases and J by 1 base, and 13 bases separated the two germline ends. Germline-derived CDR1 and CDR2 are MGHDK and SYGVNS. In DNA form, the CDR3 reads TGTGCCAGCAGTGCAGACCCACGGGGGAACACTGAAGCTTTCTTT. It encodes CASSADPRGNTEAFF. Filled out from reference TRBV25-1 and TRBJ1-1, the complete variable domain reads EADIYQTPRYLVIGTGKKITLECSQTMGHDKMYWYQQDPGMELHLIHYSYGVNSTEKGDLSSESTVSRIRTEHFPLTLESARPSHTSQYLCASSADPRGNTEAFFGQGTRLTVV.

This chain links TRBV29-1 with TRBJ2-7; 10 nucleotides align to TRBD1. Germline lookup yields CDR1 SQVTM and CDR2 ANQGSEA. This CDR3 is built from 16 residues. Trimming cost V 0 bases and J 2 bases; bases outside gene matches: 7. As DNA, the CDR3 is TGCAGCGTTGAAGAAGAATTTGGACAGGGGGCCTACGAGCAGTACTTC. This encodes CSVEEEFGQGAYEQYF.

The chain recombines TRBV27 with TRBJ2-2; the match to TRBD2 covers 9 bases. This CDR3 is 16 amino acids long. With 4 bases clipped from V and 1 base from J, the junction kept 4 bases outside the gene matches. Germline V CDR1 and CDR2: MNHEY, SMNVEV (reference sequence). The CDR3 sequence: CASSSTSGMNTGELFF. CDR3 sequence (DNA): TGTGCCAGCAGTTCGACTAGCGGAATGAACACCGGGGAGCTGTTTTTT.

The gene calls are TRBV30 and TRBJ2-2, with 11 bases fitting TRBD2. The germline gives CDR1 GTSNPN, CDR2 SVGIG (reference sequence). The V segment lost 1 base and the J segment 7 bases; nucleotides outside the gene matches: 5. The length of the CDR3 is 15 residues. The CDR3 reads CAWSALAGGLGELFF. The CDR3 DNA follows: TGTGCCTGGAGTGCTTTAGCGGGAGGGCTCGGGGAGCTGTTTTTT.

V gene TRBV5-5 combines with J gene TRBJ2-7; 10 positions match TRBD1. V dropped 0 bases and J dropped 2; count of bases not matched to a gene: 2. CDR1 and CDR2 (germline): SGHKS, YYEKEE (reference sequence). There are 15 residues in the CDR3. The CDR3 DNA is TGTGCCAGCAGCTTGGGGGGACAGGGGACCTACGAGCAGTACTTC. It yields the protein CASSLGGQGTYEQYF.

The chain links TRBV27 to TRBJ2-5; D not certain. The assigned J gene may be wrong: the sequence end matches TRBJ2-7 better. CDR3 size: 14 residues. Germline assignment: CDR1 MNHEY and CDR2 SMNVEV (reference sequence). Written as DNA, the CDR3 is TGTGCCAGCAGTTTATCGTGGGCAGCATCCGAGCAGTACTTC. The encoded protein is CASSLSWAASEQYF.

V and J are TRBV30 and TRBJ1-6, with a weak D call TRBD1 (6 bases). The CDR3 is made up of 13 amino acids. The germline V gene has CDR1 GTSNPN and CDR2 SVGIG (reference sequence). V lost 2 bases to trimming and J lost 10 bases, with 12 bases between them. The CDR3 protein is CAWSTGGGSPLHF. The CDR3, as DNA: TGTGCCTGGAGTACGGGGGGCGGGTCACCCCTCCACTTT. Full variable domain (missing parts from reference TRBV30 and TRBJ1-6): SQTIHQWPATLVQPVGSPLSLECTVEGTSNPNLYWYRQAAGRGLQLLFYSVGIGQISSEVPQNLSASRPQDRQFILSSKKLLLSDSGFYLCAWSTGGGSPLHFGNGTRLTVT.

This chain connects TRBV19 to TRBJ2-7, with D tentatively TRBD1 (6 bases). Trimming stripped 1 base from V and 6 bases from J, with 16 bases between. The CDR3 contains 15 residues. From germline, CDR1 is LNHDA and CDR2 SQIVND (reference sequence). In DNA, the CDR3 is TGTGCCAGTAGTATAGTGTCAGGGGCGCTTGGCGAGCAGTACTTC. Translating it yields CASSIVSGALGEQYF.

CDR3 nucleotide sequence: TGCGCCAGCAGCCAAGATAAGGGGGGGACTGGAAACACCATATATTTT. This gives the protein CASSQDKGGTGNTIYF. V usage is TRBV4-3 and J usage is TRBJ1-3; D is perhaps TRBD1 (6 bases). V was shortened by 0 bases and J by 2 bases, with 11 bases between the two germline ends. The CDR3 is made up of 16 amino acids. CDR1 LGHNA and CDR2 YSLEER come from the germline V gene.

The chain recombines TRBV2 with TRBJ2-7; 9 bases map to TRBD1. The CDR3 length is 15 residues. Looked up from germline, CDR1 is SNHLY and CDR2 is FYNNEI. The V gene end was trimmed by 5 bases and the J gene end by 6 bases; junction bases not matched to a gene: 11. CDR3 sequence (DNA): TGTGCCAGCAGTTCAACCGGGACAGGGACCACCGAGCAGTACTTC. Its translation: CASSSTGTGTTEQYF.

DNA of the CDR3: TGTGCCAGCAGCTTAACAGGGTCAGGCTATGGCTACACCTTC. As protein: CASSLTGSGYGYTF. The chain is built from TRBV7-9 and TRBJ1-2; D is possibly TRBD1 (6 bases). The CDR3 consists of 14 residues. Germline assignment: CDR1 SEHNR and CDR2 FQNEAQ (reference sequence). The V gene lost 2 bases and the J gene lost 4 bases, with 11 bases spanning the gap.

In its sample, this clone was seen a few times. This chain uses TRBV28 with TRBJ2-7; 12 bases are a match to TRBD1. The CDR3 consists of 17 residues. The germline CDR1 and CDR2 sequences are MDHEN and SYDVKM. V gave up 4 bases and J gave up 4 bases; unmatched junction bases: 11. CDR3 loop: CASSWDRGRPGEYEQYF. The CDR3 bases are TGTGCCAGCAGTTGGGACAGGGGGCGACCTGGGGAGTACGAGCAGTACTTC. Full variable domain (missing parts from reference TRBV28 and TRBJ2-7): DVKVTQSSRYLVKRTGEKVFLECVQDMDHENMFWYRQDPGLGLRLIYFSYDVKMKEKGDIPEGYSVSREKKERFSLILESASTNQTSMYLCASSWDRGRPGEYEQYFGPGTRLTVT.

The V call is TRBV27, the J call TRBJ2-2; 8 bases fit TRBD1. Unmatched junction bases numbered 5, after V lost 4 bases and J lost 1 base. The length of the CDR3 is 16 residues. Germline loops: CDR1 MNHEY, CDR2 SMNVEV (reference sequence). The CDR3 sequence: CASSSTTGVNTGELFF. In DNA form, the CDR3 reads TGTGCCAGCAGTTCGACGACAGGGGTGAACACCGGGGAGCTGTTTTTT.

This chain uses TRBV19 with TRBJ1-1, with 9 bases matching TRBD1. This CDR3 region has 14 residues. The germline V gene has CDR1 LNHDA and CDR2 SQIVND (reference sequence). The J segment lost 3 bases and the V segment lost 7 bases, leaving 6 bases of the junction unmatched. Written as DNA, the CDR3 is TGTGCCAGTACTCCGGGACAGGGCGACACTGAAGCTTTCTTT. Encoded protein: CASTPGQGDTEAFF.

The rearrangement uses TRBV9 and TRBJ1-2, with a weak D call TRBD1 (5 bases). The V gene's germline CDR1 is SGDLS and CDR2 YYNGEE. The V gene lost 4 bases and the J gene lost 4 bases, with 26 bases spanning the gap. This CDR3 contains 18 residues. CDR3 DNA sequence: TGTGCCAGCAGCATCCGGACGTCGGGAGGGTGGGGCTCCTATGGCTACACCTTC. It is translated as CASSIRTSGGWGSYGYTF.

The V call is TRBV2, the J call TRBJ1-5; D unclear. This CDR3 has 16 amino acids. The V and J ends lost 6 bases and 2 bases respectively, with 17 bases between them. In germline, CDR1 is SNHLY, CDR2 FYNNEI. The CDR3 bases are TGTGCCAGCAGGTCCGGAGGAGGGCCGGGCAATCAGCCCCAGCATTTT. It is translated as CASRSGGGPGNQPQHF.

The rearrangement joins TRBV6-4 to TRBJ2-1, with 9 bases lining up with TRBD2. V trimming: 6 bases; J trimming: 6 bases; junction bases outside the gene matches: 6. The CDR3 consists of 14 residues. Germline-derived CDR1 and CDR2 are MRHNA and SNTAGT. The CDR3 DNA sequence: TGTGCCAGCAGCCCGGGACTAGCTTCCAATGAGCAGTTCTTC. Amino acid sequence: CASSPGLASNEQFF.

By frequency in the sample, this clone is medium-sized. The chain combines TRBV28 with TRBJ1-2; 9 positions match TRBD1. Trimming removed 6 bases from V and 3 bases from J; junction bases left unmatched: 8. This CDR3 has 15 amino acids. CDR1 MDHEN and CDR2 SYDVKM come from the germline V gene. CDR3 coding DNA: TGTGCCAGCAGCCCCCCGGGACAGGGATACTATGGCTACACCTTC. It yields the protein CASSPPGQGYYGYTF.

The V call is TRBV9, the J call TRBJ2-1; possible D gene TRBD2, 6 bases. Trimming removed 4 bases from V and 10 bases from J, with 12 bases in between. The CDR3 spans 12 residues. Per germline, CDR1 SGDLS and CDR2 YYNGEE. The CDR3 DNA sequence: TGTGCCAGCAGCCTTACTAGCAGGGAGCAGTTCTTC. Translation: CASSLTSREQFF.

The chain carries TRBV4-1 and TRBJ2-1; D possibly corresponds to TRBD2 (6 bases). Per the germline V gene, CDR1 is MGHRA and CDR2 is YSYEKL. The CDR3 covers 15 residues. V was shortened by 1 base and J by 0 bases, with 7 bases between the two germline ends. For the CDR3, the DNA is TGCGCCAGCAGCCAAGTCGGGGGCTCCTACAATGAGCAGTTCTTC. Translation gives CASSQVGGSYNEQFF.

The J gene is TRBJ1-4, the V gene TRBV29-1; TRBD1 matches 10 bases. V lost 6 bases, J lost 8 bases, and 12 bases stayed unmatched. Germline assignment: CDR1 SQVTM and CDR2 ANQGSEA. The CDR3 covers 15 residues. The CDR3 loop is CSVEGYGTGDEKLFF. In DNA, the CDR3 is TGCAGCGTGGAGGGCTACGGGACAGGGGACGAAAAACTGTTTTTT. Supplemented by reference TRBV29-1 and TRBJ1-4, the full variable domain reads SAVISQKPSRDICQRGTSLTIQCQVDSQVTMMFWYRQQPGQSLTLIATANQGSEATYESGFVIDKFPISRPNLTFSTLTVSNMSPEDSSIYLCSVEGYGTGDEKLFFGSGTQLSVL.

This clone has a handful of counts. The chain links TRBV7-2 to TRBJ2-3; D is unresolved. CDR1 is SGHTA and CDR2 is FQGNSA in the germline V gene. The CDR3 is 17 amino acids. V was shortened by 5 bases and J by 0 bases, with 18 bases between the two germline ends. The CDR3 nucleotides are TGTGCCAGCAGCGGAGTACAAGGAGTAGCTAGCACAGATACGCAGTATTTT. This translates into CASSGVQGVASTDTQYF. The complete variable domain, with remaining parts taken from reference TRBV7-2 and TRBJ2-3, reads GAGVSQSPSNKVTEKGKDVELRCDPISGHTALYWYRQSLGQGLEFLIYFQGNSAPDKSGLPSDRFSAERTGGSVSTLTIQRTQQEDSAVYLCASSGVQGVASTDTQYFGPGTRLTVL.

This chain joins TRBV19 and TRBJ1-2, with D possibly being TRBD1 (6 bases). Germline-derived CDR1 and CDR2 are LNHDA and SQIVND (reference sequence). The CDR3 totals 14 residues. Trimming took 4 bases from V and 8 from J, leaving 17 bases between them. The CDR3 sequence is CASSTFRAGDGYTF. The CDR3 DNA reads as TGTGCCAGTAGTACATTCAGGGCAGGGGACGGCTACACCTTC.

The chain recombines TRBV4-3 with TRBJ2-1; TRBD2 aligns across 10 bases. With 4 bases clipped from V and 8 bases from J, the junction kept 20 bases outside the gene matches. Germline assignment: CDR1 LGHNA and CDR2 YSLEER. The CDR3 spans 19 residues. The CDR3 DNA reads TGCGCCAGCAGCCGGTACTCACCTTTACCGGGACTAGCGATCCATGAGCAGTTCTTC. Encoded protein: CASSRYSPLPGLAIHEQFF.

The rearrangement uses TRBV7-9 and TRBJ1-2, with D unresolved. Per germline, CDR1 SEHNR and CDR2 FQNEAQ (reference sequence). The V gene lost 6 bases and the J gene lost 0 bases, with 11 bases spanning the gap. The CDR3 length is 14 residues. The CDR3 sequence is CASREDGSNYGYTF. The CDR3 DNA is TGTGCCAGCAGGGAGGACGGCTCTAACTATGGCTACACCTTC.

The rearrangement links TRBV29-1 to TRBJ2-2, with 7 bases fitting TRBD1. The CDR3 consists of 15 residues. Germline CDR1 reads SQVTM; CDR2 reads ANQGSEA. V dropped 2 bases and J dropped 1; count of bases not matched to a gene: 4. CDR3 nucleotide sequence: TGCAGCGTTGAATCGGGACAGAAGAACACCGGGGAGCTGTTTTTT. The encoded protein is CSVESGQKNTGELFF.